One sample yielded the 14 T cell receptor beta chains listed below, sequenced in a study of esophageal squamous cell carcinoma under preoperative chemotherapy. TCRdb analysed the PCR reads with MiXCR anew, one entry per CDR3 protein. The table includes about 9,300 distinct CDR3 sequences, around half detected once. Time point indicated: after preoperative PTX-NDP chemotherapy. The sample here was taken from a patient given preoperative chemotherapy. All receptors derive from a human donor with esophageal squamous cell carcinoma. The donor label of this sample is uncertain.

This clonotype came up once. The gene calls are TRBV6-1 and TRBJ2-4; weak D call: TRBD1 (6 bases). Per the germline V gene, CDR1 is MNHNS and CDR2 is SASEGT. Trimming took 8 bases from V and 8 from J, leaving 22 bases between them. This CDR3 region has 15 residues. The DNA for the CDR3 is TGTGCCAGCTCGGGCCAGGGGCTAGCCCAAGACATTCAGTACTTC. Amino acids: CASSGQGLAQDIQYF.

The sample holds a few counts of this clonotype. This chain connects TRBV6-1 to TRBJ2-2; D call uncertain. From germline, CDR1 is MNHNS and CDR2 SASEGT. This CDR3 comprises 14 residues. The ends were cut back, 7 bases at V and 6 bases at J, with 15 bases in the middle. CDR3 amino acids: CASNERSAAGELFF. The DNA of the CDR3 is TGTGCCAGCAACGAGAGGAGTGCGGCCGGGGAGCTGTTTTTT.

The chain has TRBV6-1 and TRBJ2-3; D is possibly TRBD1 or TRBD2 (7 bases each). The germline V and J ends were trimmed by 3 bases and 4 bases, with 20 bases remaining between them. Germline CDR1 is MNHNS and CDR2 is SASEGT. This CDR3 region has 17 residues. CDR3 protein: CASSEGQGGGVADTQYF. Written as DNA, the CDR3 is TGTGCCAGCAGTGAGGGGCAGGGGGGGGGGGTCGCAGATACGCAGTATTTT.

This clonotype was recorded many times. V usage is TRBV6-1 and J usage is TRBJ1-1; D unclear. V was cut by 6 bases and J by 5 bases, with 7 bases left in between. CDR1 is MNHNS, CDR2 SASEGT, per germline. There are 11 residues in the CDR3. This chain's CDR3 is CASRMGTEAFF. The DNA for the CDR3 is TGTGCCAGCAGGATGGGGACTGAAGCTTTCTTT.

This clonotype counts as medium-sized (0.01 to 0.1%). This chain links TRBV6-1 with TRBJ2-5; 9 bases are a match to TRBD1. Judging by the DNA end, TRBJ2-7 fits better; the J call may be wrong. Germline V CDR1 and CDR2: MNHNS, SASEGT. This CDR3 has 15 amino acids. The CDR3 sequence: CASTTGQGAWYEQYF. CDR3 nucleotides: TGTGCCAGCACTACGGGACAGGGTGCGTGGTACGAGCAGTACTTC.

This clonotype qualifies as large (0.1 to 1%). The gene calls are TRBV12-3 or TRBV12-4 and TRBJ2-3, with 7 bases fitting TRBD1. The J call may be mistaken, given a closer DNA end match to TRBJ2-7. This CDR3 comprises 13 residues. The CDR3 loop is CASSQTGSYEQYF. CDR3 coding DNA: TGTGCCAGCAGCCAGACAGGGTCCTACGAGCAGTACTTC.

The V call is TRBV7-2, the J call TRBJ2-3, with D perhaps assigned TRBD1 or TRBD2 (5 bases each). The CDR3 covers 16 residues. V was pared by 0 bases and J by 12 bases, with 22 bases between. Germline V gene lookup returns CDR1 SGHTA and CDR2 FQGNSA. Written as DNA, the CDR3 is TGTGCCAGCAGCTTAGCGGGGGTGTGCGCCAAAAACACTCAGTATTTT. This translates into CASSLAGVCAKNTQYF. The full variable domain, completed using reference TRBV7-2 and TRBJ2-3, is GAGVSQSPSNKVTEKGKDVELRCDPISGHTALYWYRQSLGQGLEFLIYFQGNSAPDKSGLPSDRFSAERTGGSVSTLTIQRTQQEDSAVYLCASSLAGVCAKNTQYFGPGTRLTVL.

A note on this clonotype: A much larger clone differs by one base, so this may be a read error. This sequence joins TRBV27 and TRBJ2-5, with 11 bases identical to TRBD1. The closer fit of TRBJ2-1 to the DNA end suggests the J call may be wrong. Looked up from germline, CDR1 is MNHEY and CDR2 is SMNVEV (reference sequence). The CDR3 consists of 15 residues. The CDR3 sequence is CASSGLRTGGAGQFF. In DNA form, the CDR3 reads TGTGCCAGCTCGGGTCTGAGGACAGGGGGCGCCGGGCAGTTCTTC.

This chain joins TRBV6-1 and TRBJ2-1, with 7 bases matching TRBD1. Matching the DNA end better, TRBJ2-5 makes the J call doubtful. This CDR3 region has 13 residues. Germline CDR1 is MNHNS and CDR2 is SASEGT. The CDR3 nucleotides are TGTGCCAGCAGACCCACAGGGGAAGAGACCCAGTACTTC. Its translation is CASRPTGEETQYF.

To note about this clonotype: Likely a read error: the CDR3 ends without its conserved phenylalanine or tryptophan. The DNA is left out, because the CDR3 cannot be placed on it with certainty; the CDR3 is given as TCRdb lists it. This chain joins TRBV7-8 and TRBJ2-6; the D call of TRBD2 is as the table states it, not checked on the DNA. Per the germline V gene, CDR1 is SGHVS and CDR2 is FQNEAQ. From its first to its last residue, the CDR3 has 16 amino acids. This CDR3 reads CASSLDRLANEQYFGA.

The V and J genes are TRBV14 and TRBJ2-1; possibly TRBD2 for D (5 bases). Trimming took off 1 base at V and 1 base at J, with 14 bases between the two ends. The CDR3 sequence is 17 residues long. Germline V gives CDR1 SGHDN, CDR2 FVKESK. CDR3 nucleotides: TGTGCCAGCAGCCAAGGTTGGGCGGGTCCTTCCTACAATGAGCAGTTCTTC. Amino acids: CASSQGWAGPSYNEQFF.

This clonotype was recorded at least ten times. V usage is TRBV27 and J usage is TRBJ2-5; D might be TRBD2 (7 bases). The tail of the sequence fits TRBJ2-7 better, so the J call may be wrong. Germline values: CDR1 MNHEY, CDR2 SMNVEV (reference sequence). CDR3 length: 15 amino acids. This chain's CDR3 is CASSLLGGGRYEQYF. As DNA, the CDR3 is TGTGCCAGCAGTTTATTGGGGGGGGGCCGCTACGAGCAGTACTTC.

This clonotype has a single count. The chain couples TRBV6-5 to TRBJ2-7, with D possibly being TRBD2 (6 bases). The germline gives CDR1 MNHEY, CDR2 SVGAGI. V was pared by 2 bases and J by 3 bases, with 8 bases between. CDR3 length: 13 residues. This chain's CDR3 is CASSYTGDYEQYF. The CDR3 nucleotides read TGTGCCAGCAGTTACACGGGAGACTACGAGCAGTACTTC.

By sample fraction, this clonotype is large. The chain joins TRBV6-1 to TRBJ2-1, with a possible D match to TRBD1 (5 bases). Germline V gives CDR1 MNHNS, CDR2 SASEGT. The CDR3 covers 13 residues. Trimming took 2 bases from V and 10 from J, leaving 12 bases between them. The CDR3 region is CASSEQRKGEQFF. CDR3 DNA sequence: TGTGCCAGCAGTGAACAAAGGAAGGGGGAGCAGTTCTTC.